The T cell receptor (beta chain) described here comes from a study of persistence of HIV-infected CD4 T cells. The study, taken as a whole, reports: TCR oligoclonality correlated with proviral oligoclonality in the same sorted populations.

Sequencing used immunoSEQ version 4 in survey mode. Sequencing was performed with immunoSEQ multiplex PCR; in TCRdb, only in-frame clones are kept and a portion is missing. The sample has some 50,000 clones; over 80% are singletons. This clone occurred once. Its cognate antigen is unknown. Cells were stimulated nonspecifically with anti-CD3/anti-CD28 magnetic beads. CD4+ T cells upregulating both CD40 ligand and CD69 were sorted as responding cells. Donors were HIV-1-infected adults who began suppressive ART during chronic infection. This clonotype originated in an adult woman with HIV who was CMV-seropositive. This sample comprised CD4+ T cells sorted from PBMCs after roughly 17-hour stimulation, obtained from a patient who received antiretroviral therapy.

The CDR3 sequence is CASSSDASSGNTIYF. CDR3 coding DNA: TGCGCCAGCAGCTCGGACGCCAGCTCTGGAAACACCATATATTTT. The V call is TRBV5-1, the J call TRBJ1-3; the D is unclear. Deletions cut 3 bases from V and 0 bases from J, with 10 bases between. CDR3 size: 15 residues. Looked up from germline, CDR1 is SGHRS and CDR2 is YFSETQ.